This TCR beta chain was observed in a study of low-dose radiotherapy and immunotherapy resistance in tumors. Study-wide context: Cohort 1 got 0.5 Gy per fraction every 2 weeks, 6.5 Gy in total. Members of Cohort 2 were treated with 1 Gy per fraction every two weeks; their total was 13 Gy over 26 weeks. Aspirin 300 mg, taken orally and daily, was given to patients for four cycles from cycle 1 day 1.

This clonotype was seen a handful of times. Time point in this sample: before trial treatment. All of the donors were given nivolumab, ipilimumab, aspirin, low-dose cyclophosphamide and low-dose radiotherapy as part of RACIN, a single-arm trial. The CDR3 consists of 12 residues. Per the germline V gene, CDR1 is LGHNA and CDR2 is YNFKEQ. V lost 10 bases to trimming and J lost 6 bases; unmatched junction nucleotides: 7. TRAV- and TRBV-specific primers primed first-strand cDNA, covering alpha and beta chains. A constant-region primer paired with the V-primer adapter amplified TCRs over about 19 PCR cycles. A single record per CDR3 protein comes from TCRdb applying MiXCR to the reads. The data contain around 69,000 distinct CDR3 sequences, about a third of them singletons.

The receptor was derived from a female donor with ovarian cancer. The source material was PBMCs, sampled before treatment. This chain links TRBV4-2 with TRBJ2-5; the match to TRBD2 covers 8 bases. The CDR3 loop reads CAIAGGLQTQYF. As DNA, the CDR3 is TGTGCCATCGCGGGGGGCTTGCAGACCCAGTACTTC.